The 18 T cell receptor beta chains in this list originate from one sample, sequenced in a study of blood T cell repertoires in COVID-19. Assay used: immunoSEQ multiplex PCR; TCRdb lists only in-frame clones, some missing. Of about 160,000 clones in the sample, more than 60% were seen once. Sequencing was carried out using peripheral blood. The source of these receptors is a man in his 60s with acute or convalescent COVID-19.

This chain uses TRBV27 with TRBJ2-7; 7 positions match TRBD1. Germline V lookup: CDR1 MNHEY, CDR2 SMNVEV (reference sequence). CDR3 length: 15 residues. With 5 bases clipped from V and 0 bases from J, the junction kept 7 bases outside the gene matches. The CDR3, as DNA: TGTGCCAGCAGTCCCACCCGGGACAGCTCCTACGAGCAGTACTTC. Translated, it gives CASSPTRDSSYEQYF.

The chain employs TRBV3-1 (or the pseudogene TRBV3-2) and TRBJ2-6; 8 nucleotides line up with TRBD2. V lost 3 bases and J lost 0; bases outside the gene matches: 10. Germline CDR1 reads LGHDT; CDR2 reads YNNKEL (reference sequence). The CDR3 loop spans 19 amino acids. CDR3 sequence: CASSQEVALAASGANVLTF. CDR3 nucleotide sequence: TGTGCCAGCAGCCAGGAAGTGGCACTAGCGGCCTCTGGGGCCAACGTCCTGACTTTC.

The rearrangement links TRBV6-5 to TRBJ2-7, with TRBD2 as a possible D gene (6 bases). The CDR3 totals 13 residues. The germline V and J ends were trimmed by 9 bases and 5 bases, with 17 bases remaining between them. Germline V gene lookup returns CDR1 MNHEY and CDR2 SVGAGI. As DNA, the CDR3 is TGTGCCAGGCCGACGAAGGAGCGGGACGAGCAGTACTTC. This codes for CARPTKERDEQYF.

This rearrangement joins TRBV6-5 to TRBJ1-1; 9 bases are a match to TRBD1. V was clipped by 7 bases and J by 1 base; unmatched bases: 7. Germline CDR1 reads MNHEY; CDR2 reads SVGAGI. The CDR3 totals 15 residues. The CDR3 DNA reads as TGTGCCAGCAAAACAGGGGGCCGGGAGAACACTGAAGCTTTCTTT. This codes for CASKTGGRENTEAFF.

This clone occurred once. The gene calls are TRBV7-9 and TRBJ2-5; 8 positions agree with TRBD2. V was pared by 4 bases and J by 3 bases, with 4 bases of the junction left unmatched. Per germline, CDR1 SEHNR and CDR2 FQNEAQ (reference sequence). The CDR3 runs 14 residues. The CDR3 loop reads CASSYLSGEETQYF. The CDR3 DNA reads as TGTGCCAGCAGCTACCTTAGCGGGGAAGAGACCCAGTACTTC.

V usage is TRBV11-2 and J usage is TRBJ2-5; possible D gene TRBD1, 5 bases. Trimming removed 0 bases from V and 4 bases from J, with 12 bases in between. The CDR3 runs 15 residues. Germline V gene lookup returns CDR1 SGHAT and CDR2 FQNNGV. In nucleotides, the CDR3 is TGTGCCAGCAGCTTAGATCCAGGGTCTGGAGAGACCCAGTACTTC. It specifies CASSLDPGSGETQYF.

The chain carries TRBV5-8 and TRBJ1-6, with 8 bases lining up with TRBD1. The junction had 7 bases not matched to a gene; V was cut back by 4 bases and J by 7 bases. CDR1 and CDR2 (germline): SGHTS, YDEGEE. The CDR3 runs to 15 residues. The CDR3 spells CASSQQGVKNSPLHF. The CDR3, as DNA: TGTGCCAGCAGCCAACAGGGGGTGAAGAATTCACCCCTCCACTTT.

Here the CDR3 reads CASSWTGGTEAFF. CDR3 DNA: TGTGCCAGCAGCTGGACAGGGGGCACTGAAGCTTTCTTT. The rearrangement links TRBV6-5 to TRBJ1-1; 10 bases fit TRBD1. Per germline, CDR1 MNHEY and CDR2 SVGAGI. J lost 4 bases, V lost 6 bases, and 2 bases had no gene match. The CDR3 covers 13 residues.

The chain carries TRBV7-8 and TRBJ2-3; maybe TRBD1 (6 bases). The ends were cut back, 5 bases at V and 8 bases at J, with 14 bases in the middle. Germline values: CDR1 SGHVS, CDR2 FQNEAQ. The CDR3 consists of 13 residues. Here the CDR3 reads CASSQQGPRTQYF. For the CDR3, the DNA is TGTGCCAGCAGCCAACAGGGCCCCCGTACGCAGTATTTT.

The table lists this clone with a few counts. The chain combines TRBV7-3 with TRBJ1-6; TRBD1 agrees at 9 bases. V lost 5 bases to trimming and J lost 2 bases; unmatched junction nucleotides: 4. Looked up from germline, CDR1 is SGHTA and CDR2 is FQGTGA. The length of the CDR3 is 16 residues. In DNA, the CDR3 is TGTGCCAGCAGCCGACAGGGGGGGACCTATAATTCACCCCTCCACTTT. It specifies CASSRQGGTYNSPLHF. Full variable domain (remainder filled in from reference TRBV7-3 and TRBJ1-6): GAGVSQTPSNKVTEKGKYVELRCDPISGHTALYWYRQSLGQGPEFLIYFQGTGAADDSGLPNDRFFAVRPEGSVSTLKIQRTERGDSAVYLCASSRQGGTYNSPLHFGNGTRLTVT.

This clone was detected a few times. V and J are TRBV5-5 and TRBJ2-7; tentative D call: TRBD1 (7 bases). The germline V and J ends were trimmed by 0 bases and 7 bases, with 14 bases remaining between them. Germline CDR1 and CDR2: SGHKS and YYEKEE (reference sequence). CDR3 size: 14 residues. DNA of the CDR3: TGTGCCAGCAGCTTGGCCCCACAGGGGAGGGAGCAGTACTTC. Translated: CASSLAPQGREQYF.

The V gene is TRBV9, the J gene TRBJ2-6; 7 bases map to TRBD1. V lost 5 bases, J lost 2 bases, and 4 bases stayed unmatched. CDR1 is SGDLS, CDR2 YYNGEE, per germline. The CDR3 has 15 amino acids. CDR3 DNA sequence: TGTGCCAGCAGTAAACAGGGGACTGGGGCCAACGTCCTGACTTTC. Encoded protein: CASSKQGTGANVLTF. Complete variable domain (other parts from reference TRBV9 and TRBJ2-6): DSGVTQTPKHLITATGQRVTLRCSPRSGDLSVYWYQQSLDQGLQFLIQYYNGEERAKGNILERFSAQQFPDLHSELNLSSLELGDSALYFCASSKQGTGANVLTFGAGSRLTVL.

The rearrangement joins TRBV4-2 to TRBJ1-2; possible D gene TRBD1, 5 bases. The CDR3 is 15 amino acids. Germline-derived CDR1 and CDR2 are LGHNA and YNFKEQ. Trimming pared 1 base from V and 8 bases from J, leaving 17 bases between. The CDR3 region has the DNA TGTGCCAGCAGCCAAGGTCTACAGGACTATTTCGGCTACACCTTC. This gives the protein CASSQGLQDYFGYTF.

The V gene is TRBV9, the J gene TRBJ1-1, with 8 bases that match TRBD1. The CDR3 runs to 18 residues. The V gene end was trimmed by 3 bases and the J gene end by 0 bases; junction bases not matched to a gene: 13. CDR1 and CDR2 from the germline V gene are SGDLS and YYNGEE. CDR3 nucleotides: TGTGCCAGCAGCGCACCGGAGAACAGGGGGATCATGAACACTGAAGCTTTCTTT. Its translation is CASSAPENRGIMNTEAFF.

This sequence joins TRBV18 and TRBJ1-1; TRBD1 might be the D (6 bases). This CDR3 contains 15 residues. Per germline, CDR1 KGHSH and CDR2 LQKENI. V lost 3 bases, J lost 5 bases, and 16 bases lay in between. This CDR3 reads CASSPTGMGKTEAFF. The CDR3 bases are TGTGCCAGCTCACCTACAGGGATGGGGAAAACTGAAGCTTTCTTT.

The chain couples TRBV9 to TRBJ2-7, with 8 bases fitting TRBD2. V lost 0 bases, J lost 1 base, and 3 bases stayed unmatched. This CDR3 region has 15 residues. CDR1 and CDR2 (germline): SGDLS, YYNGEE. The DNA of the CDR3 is TGTGCCAGCAGCGTAGGAGCGGGGGTGTCCTACGAGCAGTACTTC. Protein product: CASSVGAGVSYEQYF.

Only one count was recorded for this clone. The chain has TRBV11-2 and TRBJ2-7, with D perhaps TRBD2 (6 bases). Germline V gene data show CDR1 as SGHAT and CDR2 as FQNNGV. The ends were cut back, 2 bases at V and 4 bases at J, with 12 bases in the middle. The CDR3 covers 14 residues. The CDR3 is CASSLLMREYEQYF. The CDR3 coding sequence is TGTGCCAGCAGCTTATTGATGCGGGAATACGAGCAGTACTTC. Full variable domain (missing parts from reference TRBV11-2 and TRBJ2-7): EAGVAQSPRYKIIEKRQSVAFWCNPISGHATLYWYQQILGQGPKLLIQFQNNGVVDDSQLPKDRFSAERLKGVDSTLKIQPAKLEDSAVYLCASSLLMREYEQYFGPGTRLTVT.

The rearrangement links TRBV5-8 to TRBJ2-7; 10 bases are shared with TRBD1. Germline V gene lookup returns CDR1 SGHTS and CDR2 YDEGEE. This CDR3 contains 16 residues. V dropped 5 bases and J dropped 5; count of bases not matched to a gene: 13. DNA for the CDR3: TGTGCCAGCAGTTTGCGACGGGACAGGGGTTCCAACGAGCAGTACTTC. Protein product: CASSLRRDRGSNEQYF.